The T cell receptor beta chain under discussion was sequenced for a study of T-cell memory formation after mild COVID-19. Overall study: The study found TCR clusters largely donor specific.

Regarding this clonotype: Its antigen remains unidentified.

Broader study findings: In pre-infection memory, a portion of responding clones appeared, which suggested that cross-reactive memory joined. For contracting clones, CD4+ ones sat mainly in CM and EM, CD8+ in EMRA.

Germline CDR1 and CDR2: LNHNV and YYDKDF (reference sequence). CDR3 size: 13 residues. V gave up 9 bases and J gave up 2 bases, with 12 bases separating them. TCRdb used MiXCR to reprocess the 5' RACE reads, holding one entry per CDR3 protein. The sample consists of 250,000 to 300,000 distinct CDR3 sequences, approximately 19% of them appearing once. This sequence joins TRBV15 and TRBJ2-3; the D call may be TRBD1 or TRBD2 (5 bases each). The specimen was PBMCs or a T cell subset sorted from them (not recorded which). This TCR was recovered from a man aged 18 to 35 who had mild COVID-19 (a few samples of this study predate the infection). Cell type and time point are not known. CDR3 bases: TGTGCCACTGCGGGCAGGGACACAGATACGCAGTATTTT. The encoded protein is CATAGRDTDTQYF.